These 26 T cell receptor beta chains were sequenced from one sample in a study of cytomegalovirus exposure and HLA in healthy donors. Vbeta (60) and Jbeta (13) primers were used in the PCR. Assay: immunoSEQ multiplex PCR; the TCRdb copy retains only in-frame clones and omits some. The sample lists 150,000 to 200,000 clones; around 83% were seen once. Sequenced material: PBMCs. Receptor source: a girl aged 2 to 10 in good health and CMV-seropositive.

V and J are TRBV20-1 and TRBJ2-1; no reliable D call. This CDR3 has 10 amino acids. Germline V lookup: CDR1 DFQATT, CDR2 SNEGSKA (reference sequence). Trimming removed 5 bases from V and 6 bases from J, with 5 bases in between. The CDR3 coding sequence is TGCAGTGCTTACACCAATGAGCAGTTCTTC. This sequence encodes CSAYTNEQFF.

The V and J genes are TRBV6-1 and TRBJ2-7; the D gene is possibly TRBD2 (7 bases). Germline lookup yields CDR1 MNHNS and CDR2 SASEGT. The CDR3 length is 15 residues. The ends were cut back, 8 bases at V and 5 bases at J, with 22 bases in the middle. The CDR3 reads CASLEWRGQGHEQYF. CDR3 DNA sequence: TGTGCCAGCTTAGAGTGGCGGGGGCAAGGGCACGAGCAGTACTTC.

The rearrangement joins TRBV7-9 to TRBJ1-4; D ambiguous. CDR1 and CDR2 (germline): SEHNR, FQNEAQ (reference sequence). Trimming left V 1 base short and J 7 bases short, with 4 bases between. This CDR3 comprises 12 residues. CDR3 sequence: CASSLDGEKLFF. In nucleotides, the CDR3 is TGTGCCAGCAGCTTAGACGGTGAAAAACTGTTTTTT.

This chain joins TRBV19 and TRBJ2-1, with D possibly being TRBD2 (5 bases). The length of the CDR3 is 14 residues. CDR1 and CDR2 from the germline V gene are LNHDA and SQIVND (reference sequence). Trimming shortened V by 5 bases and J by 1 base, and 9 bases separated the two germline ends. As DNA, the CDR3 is TGTGCCAGTAGTCGCTGGGAGTCCTACAATGAGCAGTTCTTC. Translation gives CASSRWESYNEQFF. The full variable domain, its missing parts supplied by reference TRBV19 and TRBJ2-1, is DGGITQSPKYLFRKEGQNVTLSCEQNLNHDAMYWYRQDPGQGLRLIYYSQIVNDFQKGDIAEGYSVSREKKESFPLTVTSAQKNPTAFYLCASSRWESYNEQFFGPGTRLTVL.

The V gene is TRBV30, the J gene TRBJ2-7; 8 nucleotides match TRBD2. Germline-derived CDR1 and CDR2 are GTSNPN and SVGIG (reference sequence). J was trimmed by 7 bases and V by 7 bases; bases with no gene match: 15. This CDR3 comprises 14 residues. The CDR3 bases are TGTGCCTCCACTAAGGGTGGACTAGCAGATGAGCAGTACTTC. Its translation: CASTKGGLADEQYF.

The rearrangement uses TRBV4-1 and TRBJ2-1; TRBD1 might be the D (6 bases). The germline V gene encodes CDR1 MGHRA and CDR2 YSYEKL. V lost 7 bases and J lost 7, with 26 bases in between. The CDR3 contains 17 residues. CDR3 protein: CASNRIPAGAIRNEQFF. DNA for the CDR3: TGCGCCAGCAACCGTATCCCCGCAGGGGCAATTAGGAATGAGCAGTTCTTC.

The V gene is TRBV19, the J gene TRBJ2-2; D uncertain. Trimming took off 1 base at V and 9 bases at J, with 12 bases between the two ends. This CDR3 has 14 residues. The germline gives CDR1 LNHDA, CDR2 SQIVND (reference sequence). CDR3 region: CASSIGYRSRELFF. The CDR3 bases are TGTGCCAGTAGTATAGGGTACCGTAGCAGGGAGCTGTTTTTT.

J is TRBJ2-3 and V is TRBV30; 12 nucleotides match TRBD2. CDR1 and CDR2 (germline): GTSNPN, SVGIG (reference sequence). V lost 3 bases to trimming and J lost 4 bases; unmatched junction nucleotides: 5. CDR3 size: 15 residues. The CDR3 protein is CAWSELAGGPDTQYF. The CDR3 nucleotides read TGTGCCTGGAGCGAACTAGCGGGAGGTCCAGATACGCAGTATTTT.

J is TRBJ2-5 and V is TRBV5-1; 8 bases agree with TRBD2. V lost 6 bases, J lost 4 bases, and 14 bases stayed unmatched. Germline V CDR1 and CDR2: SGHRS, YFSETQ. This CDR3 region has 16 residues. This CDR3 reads CASTILSGRLAETQYF. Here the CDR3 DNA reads TGCGCCAGCACCATCCTGAGCGGGAGATTAGCAGAGACCCAGTACTTC.

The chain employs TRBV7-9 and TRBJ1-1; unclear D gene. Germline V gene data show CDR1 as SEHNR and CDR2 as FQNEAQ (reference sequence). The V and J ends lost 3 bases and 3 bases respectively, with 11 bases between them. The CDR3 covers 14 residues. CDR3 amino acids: CASSLGTVDTEAFF. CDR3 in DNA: TGTGCCAGCAGCTTGGGCACCGTGGACACTGAAGCTTTCTTT. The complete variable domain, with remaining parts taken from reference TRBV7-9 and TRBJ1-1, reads DTGVSQNPRHKITKRGQNVTFRCDPISEHNRLYWYRQTLGQGPEFLTYFQNEAQLEKSRLLSDRFSAERPKGSFSTLEIQRTEQGDSAMYLCASSLGTVDTEAFFGQGTRLTVV.

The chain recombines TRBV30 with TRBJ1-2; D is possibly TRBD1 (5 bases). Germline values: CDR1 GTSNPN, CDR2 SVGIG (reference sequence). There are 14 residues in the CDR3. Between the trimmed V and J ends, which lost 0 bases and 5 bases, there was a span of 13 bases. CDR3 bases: TGTGCCTGGAGTGTTGGGACTATTAGGTATGGCTACACCTTC. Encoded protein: CAWSVGTIRYGYTF.

The CDR3 DNA is TGTGCCAGCAGCTTGTGGCTAGCGGGATCCACAGATACGCAGTATTTT. It translates to CASSLWLAGSTDTQYF. The chain is built from TRBV5-6 and TRBJ2-3; 9 positions match TRBD2. V dropped 1 base and J dropped 2; count of bases not matched to a gene: 5. The CDR3 extends over 16 amino acids. The germline gives CDR1 SGHDT, CDR2 YYEEEE.

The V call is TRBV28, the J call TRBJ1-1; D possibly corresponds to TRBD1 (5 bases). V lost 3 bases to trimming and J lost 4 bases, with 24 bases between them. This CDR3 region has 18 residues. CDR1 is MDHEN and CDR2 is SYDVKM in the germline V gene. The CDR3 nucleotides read TGTGCCAGCAGTTTGGGGCTCAGAAAAGGTTCGGTGAGCACTGAAGCTTTCTTT. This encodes CASSLGLRKGSVSTEAFF.

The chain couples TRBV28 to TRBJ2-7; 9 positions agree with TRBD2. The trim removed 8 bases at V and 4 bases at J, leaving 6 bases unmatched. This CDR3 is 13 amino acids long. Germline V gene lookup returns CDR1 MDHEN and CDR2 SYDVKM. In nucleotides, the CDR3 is TGTGCCAGCGCCCTAGCGGGAAGGTACGAGCAGTACTTC. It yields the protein CASALAGRYEQYF.

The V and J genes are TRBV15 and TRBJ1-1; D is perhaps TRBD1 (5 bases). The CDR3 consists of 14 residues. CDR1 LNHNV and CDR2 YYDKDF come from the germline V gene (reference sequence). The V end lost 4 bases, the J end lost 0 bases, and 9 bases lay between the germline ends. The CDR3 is CATSIQDMNTEAFF. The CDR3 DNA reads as TGTGCCACCAGCATACAGGACATGAACACTGAAGCTTTCTTT.

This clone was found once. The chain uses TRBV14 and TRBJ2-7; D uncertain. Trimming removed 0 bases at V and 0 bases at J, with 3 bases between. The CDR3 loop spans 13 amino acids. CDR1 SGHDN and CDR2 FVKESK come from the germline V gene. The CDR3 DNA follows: TGTGCCAGCAGCCAAGACAGCTCCTACGAGCAGTACTTC. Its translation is CASSQDSSYEQYF.

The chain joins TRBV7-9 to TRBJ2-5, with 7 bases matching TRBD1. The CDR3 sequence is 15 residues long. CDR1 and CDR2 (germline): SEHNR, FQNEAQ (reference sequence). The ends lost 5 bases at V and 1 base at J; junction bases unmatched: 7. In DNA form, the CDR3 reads TGTGCCAGCAGCCCCCCGGGACAGAGCCAAGAGACCCAGTACTTC. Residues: CASSPPGQSQETQYF.

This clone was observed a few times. The DNA for the CDR3 is TGCGCCAGCAGCCAAGAAAGGCGGGGCAGCTCTGGAAACACCATATATTTT. Amino acids: CASSQERRGSSGNTIYF. The rearrangement joins TRBV4-1 to TRBJ1-3; perhaps TRBD1 as D (5 bases). Germline V lookup: CDR1 MGHRA, CDR2 YSYEKL. Trimming shortened V by 0 bases and J by 0 bases, and 12 bases separated the two germline ends. The CDR3 is made up of 17 amino acids.

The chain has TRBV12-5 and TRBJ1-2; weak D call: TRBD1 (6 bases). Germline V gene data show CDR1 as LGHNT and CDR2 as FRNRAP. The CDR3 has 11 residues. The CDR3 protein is CTGPGSYGYTF. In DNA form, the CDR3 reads TGTACAGGGCCAGGATCCTATGGCTACACCTTC.

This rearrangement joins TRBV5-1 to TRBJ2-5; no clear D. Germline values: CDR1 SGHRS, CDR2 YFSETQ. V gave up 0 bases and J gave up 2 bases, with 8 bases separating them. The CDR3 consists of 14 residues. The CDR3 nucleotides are TGCGCCAGCAGCTTGGCTGGGCAGCAAGAGACCCAGTACTTC. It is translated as CASSLAGQQETQYF.

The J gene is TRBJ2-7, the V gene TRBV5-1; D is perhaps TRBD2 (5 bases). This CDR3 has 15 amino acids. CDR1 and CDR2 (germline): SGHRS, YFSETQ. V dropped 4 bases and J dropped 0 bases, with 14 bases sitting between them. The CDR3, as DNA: TGCGCCAGCAGCCCCCTCGGGATAAACTCCTACGAGCAGTACTTC. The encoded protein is CASSPLGINSYEQYF.

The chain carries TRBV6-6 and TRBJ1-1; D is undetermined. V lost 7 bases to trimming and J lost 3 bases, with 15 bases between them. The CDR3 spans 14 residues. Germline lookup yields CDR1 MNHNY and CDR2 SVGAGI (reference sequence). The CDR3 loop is CASTHFAGDTEAFF. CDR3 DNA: TGTGCCAGCACCCATTTCGCGGGTGACACTGAAGCTTTCTTT.

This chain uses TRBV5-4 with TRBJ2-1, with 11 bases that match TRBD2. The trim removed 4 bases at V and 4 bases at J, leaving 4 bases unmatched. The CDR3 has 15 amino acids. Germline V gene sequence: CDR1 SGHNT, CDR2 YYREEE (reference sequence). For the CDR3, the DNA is TGTGCCAGCAGCACGACTAGCGGGATATACAATGAGCAGTTCTTC. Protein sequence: CASSTTSGIYNEQFF.

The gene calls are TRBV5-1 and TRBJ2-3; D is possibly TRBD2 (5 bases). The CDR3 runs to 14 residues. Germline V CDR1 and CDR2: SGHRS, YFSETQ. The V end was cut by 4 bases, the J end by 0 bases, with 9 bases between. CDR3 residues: CASSQRRSTDTQYF. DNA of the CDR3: TGCGCCAGCAGCCAGCGGCGTAGCACAGATACGCAGTATTTT.

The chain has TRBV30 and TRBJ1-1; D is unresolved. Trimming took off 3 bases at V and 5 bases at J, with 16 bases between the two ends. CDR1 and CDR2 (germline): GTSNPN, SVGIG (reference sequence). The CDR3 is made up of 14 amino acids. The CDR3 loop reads CAWRSGGILTEAFF. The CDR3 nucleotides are TGTGCCTGGAGGAGTGGAGGTATCCTGACTGAAGCTTTCTTT.

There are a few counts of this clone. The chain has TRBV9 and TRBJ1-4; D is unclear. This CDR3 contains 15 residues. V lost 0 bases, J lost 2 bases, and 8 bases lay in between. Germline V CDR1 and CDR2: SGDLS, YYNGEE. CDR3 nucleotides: TGTGCCAGCAGCGTAGAGAGGTATACTAATGAAAAACTGTTTTTT. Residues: CASSVERYTNEKLFF.